This TCR beta chain was captured in a study of T cells in Graves' hyperthyroidism and ophthalmopathy (dated by TCRdb to between 2018 and 2021). Study-level background: Peripheral blood was sampled at the time of initial diagnosis, prior to any treatment. To identify TCR V-J signatures that set the groups apart, the researchers used a discovery cohort of about a hundred patients, made up of under 50 with Graves' ophthalmopathy and 57 with stable Graves' hyperthyroidism. Prospective prediction of ophthalmopathy was tested in an independent validation cohort of fewer than 20 hyperthyroidism patients and 15 to 17 patients who later progressed to ophthalmopathy. For training and testing, the roughly 93 patients in the discovery cohort were randomly divided in a 7:3 ratio. In addition, the study compared T-cell repertoires in thyroid tissue and in blood from roughly six Graves' hyperthyroidism patients. Once sampling was done, hyperthyroidism patients were given methimazole at a starting dose of 30 mg daily, whereas ophthalmopathy patients were given high-dose intravenous methylprednisolone. TCR Vbeta CDR3 sequencing of 120 to 150 peripheral blood samples (approximately 44 ophthalmopathy, 75 to 80 hyperthyroidism and roughly 17 progressor patients) is reported in the paper. The paper as a whole reports these results and caveats: No statistical method was used to set the sample size in advance, and investigators knew the group allocation. Most expanded thyroid clonotypes (frequency above 0.001) were also found in blood, which suggests that blood repertoires may mirror thyroid immune responses. Ophthalmopathy was separated from stable hyperthyroidism by a 13 V-J signature model, with approximately 89% sensitivity and just over 81% specificity obtained in cross-validation and 80%/75% obtained in testing. In validation, progression to ophthalmopathy was predicted by the model with roughly 69% sensitivity and 72.22% specificity, a median of 6.5 months before onset.

Moderately to severely active disease, a Clinical Activity Score of at least 3, a NOSPECS grade of at least 4, and a duration under 3 months were present in ophthalmopathy patients. Any patient with an uncontrolled infection, another autoimmune disease, pregnancy or lactation was excluded. Diagnoses were established on the basis of clinical symptoms, serum thyroxine and TRAb, thyroid ultrasound, and orbital computed tomography. PBMCs were isolated from approximately 10 ml of fresh peripheral blood by Ficoll-Paque density gradient centrifugation. Trizol reagent was used to extract total RNA, and RNA quality was then checked on an Agilent 2100 Bioanalyzer. Of note for this clonotype: The antigen it recognizes is unknown. Germline is not matched at one junction end, which may reflect a read error.

The TCR beta CDR3 regions were amplified from RNA transcripts. A first-round RT-PCR of the TCR CDR3 used the HTBI primer set with the Qiagen OneStep RT-PCR kit. Libraries were constructed in a second round of multiplex PCR, after which size selection and purification were carried out. Paired-end sequencing of the libraries was performed with 100 bp reads on an Illumina HiSeq2000. The original pipeline was this. SOAPnuke was used to process the raw data, removing reads that contained adapters or uncalled bases, had a mean Phred below 15, or lacked an exact match to the constant primer or identifier. High-quality paired reads were merged using COPE v1.2.5, and each unique nucleotide sequence was defined as a clonotype. Clonotypes were aligned to IMGT TRBV, TRBD and TRBJ reference segments using MiTCR v1.1. The analysis included only V-J combinations with a frequency above 0.0001, which together covered 99% to 99.2% of the repertoires. The TCS score was defined as the ratio of F50 (clonal expansion) to E x V (chaos), calculated using BLOSUM62-based TCRdist between CDR3 peptides within each V-J. Welch's t-statistics and random forest reduced around 550 V-J features to 10 to 15, which were used in a naive Bayes classifier (R e1071). Starting from the raw public reads, TCRdb applied fastp trimming at Q25, assembled clones with MiXCR and retained in-frame beta chains. CDR3 protein duplicates are merged, each entry listing the most common genes and DNA. These V and J calls rely on TCRdb rather than the paper's analysis. Present in this sample are hundreds of thousands of distinct CDR3 sequences, more than 14% of which were seen just once. Around 13% of the sample is held by the ten biggest clonotypes.

The cysteine opens and the phenylalanine closes a CDR3 of 15 amino acids. The retained sequence is limited to the CDR3, 45 bases, with the frame set at the first base. From a lookup of the germline V gene, CDR1 and CDR2 are MGHRA and YSYEKL. The TCR sequence derives from a woman between 45 and 65 years old with Graves' ophthalmopathy. Sequencing was performed on blood. This receptor chain uses TRBV4-1 and TRBJ1-3, and 10 junctional nucleotides match TRBD1. The DNA reads as follows: TGCGCCAGCAGACAAGGACAGGGGGGTGGAAACACCATATATTTT. This codes for CASRQGQGGGNTIYF.